The following is a T cell receptor (beta chain) sequence with its context. This specimen comes from a study of blood T cell repertoires in COVID-19. Patients from Seattle were sampled longitudinally, starting during active infection. V was cut by 6 bases and J by 8 bases, with 22 bases left in between. Per the germline V gene, CDR1 is MNHNY and CDR2 is SVGAGI (reference sequence). This CDR3 has 15 residues. Repertoires were generated with immunoSEQ multiplex PCR, while TCRdb's copy carries only in-frame clones and drops some. Of approximately 170,000 clones listed, over 75% were seen once; the top ten hold 5.5% to 8%.

Sequenced sample: peripheral blood. This sequence originates from an elderly man with COVID-19, enrolled during active disease. V usage is TRBV6-6 and J usage is TRBJ1-1; a possible D gene is TRBD1 (5 bases). DNA for the CDR3: TGTGCCAGCAGCCGGTCGGGGGACCGAGCGGGGGAAGCTTTCTTT. As protein: CASSRSGDRAGEAFF.